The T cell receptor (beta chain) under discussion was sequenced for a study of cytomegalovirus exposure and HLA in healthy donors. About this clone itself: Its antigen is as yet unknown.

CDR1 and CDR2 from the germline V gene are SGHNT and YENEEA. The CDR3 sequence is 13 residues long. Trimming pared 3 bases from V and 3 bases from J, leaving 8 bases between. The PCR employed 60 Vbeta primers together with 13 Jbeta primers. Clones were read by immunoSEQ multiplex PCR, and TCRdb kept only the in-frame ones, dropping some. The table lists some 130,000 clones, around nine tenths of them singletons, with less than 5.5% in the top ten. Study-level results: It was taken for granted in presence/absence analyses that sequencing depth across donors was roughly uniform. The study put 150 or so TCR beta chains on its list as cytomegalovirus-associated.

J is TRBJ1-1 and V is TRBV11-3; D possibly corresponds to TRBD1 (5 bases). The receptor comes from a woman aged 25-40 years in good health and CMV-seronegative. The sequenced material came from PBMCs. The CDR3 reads CASSLGGDTEAFF. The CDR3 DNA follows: TGTGCCAGCAGCTTGGGGGGGGACACTGAAGCTTTCTTT.